These T cell receptor beta chains were read from a single sample in a study of blood T cell repertoires in COVID-19. This table comes from immunoSEQ multiplex PCR, and its TCRdb copy is limited to in-frame clones, with some not included. The sample includes 150,000 to 200,000 clones, 81% seen only once; the top ten take 12%. Sequenced input: peripheral blood. Source of these receptors: a woman older than 75 with COVID-19, enrolled during active disease. Both conserved end residues are part of each CDR3. The D gene is left open where the match is weak. Not all rows give a size; the values are once, few, many and, for expanded clones, a class.

CDR3 DNA: TGTGCCAGCAGCAGCGGACTGTACACCGGGGAGCTGTTTTTT
CDR3 protein: CASSSGLYTGELFF
V gene: TRBV7-8
CDR3 length: 14
clone size: few
D gene: NA
J gene: TRBJ2-2

CDR3 DNA: TGTGCCAGCAGCCCCCGGACAGGGTACACTGAAGCTTTCTTT
CDR3 protein: CASSPRTGYTEAFF
V gene: TRBV13
CDR3 length: 14
clone size: NA
D gene: TRBD1
J gene: TRBJ1-1

CDR3 DNA: TGTGCCAGCAGTTACATAGGCAATCAGCCCCAGCATTTT
CDR3 protein: CASSYIGNQPQHF
V gene: TRBV6-6
CDR3 length: 13
clone size: NA
D gene: NA
J gene: TRBJ1-5

CDR3 DNA: TGTGCCAGTAGTTTGTTACCGGGAGAGTGGGACAATGAGCAGTTCTTC
CDR3 protein: CASSLLPGEWDNEQFF
V gene: TRBV19
CDR3 length: 16
clone size: NA
D gene: NA
J gene: TRBJ2-1

CDR3 DNA: TGTGCCAGCAGCGCACAGGGGGTAGGACAGCCCCAGCATTTT
CDR3 protein: CASSAQGVGQPQHF
V gene: TRBV9
CDR3 length: 14
clone size: NA
D gene: TRBD1
J gene: TRBJ1-5

CDR3 DNA: TGTGCCAGTACAGGGAACTACGACTATGGCTACACCTTC
CDR3 protein: CASTGNYDYGYTF
V gene: TRBV19
CDR3 length: 13
clone size: NA
D gene: NA
J gene: TRBJ1-2

CDR3 DNA: TGTGCCAGCAGTTTACTCGGACAGGGGGTTGATGAAGCTTTCTTT
CDR3 protein: CASSLLGQGVDEAFF
V gene: TRBV28
CDR3 length: 15
clone size: NA
D gene: TRBD1
J gene: TRBJ1-1

CDR3 DNA: TGTGCCAGCAGCCATTGGGACACCCTCTTGAAGGGCTACACCTTC
CDR3 protein: CASSHWDTLLKGYTF
V gene: TRBV7-9
CDR3 length: 15
clone size: NA
D gene: NA
J gene: TRBJ1-2

CDR3 DNA: TGTGCCAGCAGCCTGGCACTAGCGGGGAACAATGAGCAGTTCTTC
CDR3 protein: CASSLALAGNNEQFF
V gene: TRBV14
CDR3 length: 15
clone size: NA
D gene: TRBD2
J gene: TRBJ2-1

CDR3 DNA: TGTGCCAGCAGCACACAGGGGGGAGAGACCCAGTACTTC
CDR3 protein: CASSTQGGETQYF
V gene: TRBV9
CDR3 length: 13
clone size: NA
D gene: TRBD1
J gene: TRBJ2-5

CDR3 DNA: TGCGCCAGCAGCTCAACCGGGACAGCCTCCTGGGAGCAGTACTTC
CDR3 protein: CASSSTGTASWEQYF
V gene: TRBV5-1
CDR3 length: 15
clone size: NA
D gene: TRBD1
J gene: TRBJ2-7

CDR3 DNA: TGTGCCAGCAGCTTAACGCGGGCCCTTAGCACAGATACGCAGTATTTT
CDR3 protein: CASSLTRALSTDTQYF
V gene: TRBV7-3
CDR3 length: 16
clone size: few
D gene: NA
J gene: TRBJ2-3

CDR3 DNA: TGTGCCAGCAGTTACGGACAGGGAAACCTCTACGAGCAGTACTTC
CDR3 protein: CASSYGQGNLYEQYF
V gene: TRBV6-2/TRBV6-3
CDR3 length: 15
clone size: NA
D gene: TRBD1
J gene: TRBJ2-7

CDR3 DNA: TGCGCCAGCAGCCTCCACAGGAACTATGGCTACACCTTC
CDR3 protein: CASSLHRNYGYTF
V gene: TRBV5-1
CDR3 length: 13
clone size: NA
D gene: NA
J gene: TRBJ1-2

CDR3 DNA: TGTGCCAGCAGCTTAGCTCCGGGGGGGGCTGAAGCTTTCTTT
CDR3 protein: CASSLAPGGAEAFF
V gene: TRBV7-9
CDR3 length: 14
clone size: NA
D gene: NA
J gene: TRBJ1-1

CDR3 DNA: TGTGCCAGCAGTTTCGGGCAGGGGCTATTAGAGACCCAGTACTTC
CDR3 protein: CASSFGQGLLETQYF
V gene: TRBV27
CDR3 length: 15
clone size: NA
D gene: NA
J gene: TRBJ2-5

CDR3 DNA: TGTGCCACCGCTAGGGACTACCACACAGATACGCAGTATTTT
CDR3 protein: CATARDYHTDTQYF
V gene: TRBV15
CDR3 length: 14
clone size: NA
D gene: TRBD2
J gene: TRBJ2-3

CDR3 DNA: TGTGCCAGCAGTTACGATGGGACAGGGGGCAATGAGCAGTTCTTC
CDR3 protein: CASSYDGTGGNEQFF
V gene: TRBV6-5
CDR3 length: 15
clone size: once
D gene: TRBD1
J gene: TRBJ2-1

CDR3 DNA: TGTGCCAGCAGCCGGACAGGTGGCACAGATACGCAGTATTTT
CDR3 protein: CASSRTGGTDTQYF
V gene: TRBV6-5
CDR3 length: 14
clone size: NA
D gene: TRBD1
J gene: TRBJ2-3

CDR3 DNA: TGTGCCGTACACCGAGAGGACAGGGAGGCGCAAGCTTTCTTT
CDR3 protein: CAVHREDREAQAFF
V gene: TRBV6-5
CDR3 length: 14
clone size: few
D gene: TRBD1
J gene: TRBJ1-1

CDR3 DNA: TGTGCCAGCCTTCTAGCGGGAGGTAGCCACGAGCAGTACTTC
CDR3 protein: CASLLAGGSHEQYF
V gene: TRBV28
CDR3 length: 14
clone size: NA
D gene: TRBD2
J gene: TRBJ2-7

CDR3 DNA: TGTGCCAGCTCACCGGGCGAGGGCATGCAGTATTTT
CDR3 protein: CASSPGEGMQYF
V gene: TRBV18
CDR3 length: 12
clone size: NA
D gene: NA
J gene: TRBJ2-3

CDR3 DNA: TGTGCCAGTAGTCTGGGAGGGGAAACAGATACGCAGTATTTT
CDR3 protein: CASSLGGETDTQYF
V gene: TRBV19
CDR3 length: 14
clone size: NA
D gene: TRBD2
J gene: TRBJ2-3

CDR3 DNA: TGTGCCAGCAGTTTACAGCTAGCGTCTAGCACAGATACGCAGTATTTT
CDR3 protein: CASSLQLASSTDTQYF
V gene: TRBV27
CDR3 length: 16
clone size: NA
D gene: NA
J gene: TRBJ2-3

CDR3 DNA: TGTGCCAGCAGCCAAGGCGGATCCTACGAGCAGTACTTC
CDR3 protein: CASSQGGSYEQYF
V gene: TRBV4-2
CDR3 length: 13
clone size: few
D gene: NA
J gene: TRBJ2-7

CDR3 DNA: TGTGCCAGCAGTTTGGGGACAGGGTACAATCAGCCCCAGCATTTT
CDR3 protein: CASSLGTGYNQPQHF
V gene: TRBV27
CDR3 length: 15
clone size: NA
D gene: TRBD1
J gene: TRBJ1-5

CDR3 DNA: TGTGCCAGTAGTGGGGGACTAGGGCCCTACGAGCAGTACTTC
CDR3 protein: CASSGGLGPYEQYF
V gene: TRBV19
CDR3 length: 14
clone size: NA
D gene: TRBD2
J gene: TRBJ2-7

CDR3 DNA: TGCGCCAGCAGCTTGACCAACCAGATTAACTATGGCTACACCTTC
CDR3 protein: CASSLTNQINYGYTF
V gene: TRBV5-1
CDR3 length: 15
clone size: NA
D gene: NA
J gene: TRBJ1-2

CDR3 DNA: TGTGCCAGCAGTCATCACCCAGGACAGGAGGTTTACAATGAGCAGTTCTTC
CDR3 protein: CASSHHPGQEVYNEQFF
V gene: TRBV6-2/TRBV6-3
CDR3 length: 17
clone size: NA
D gene: TRBD1
J gene: TRBJ2-1

CDR3 DNA: TGTGCCACCAGTGACAGTACAGGGGATAAAGTTGAAGCTTTCTTT
CDR3 protein: CATSDSTGDKVEAFF
V gene: TRBV24-1
CDR3 length: 15
clone size: NA
D gene: TRBD1
J gene: TRBJ1-1

CDR3 DNA: TGTGCCAGCAGCTTGCTGACTAGCGGGACAGATACGCAGTATTTT
CDR3 protein: CASSLLTSGTDTQYF
V gene: TRBV5-5
CDR3 length: 15
clone size: NA
D gene: TRBD2
J gene: TRBJ2-3

CDR3 DNA: TGTGCCAGTAATAACGCAGGATTGAAACTGTTTTTT
CDR3 protein: CASNNAGLKLFF
V gene: TRBV19
CDR3 length: 12
clone size: NA
D gene: NA
J gene: TRBJ1-4

CDR3 DNA: TGTGCCAGTAGTATTACGTTTGGCGAGACCCAGTACTTC
CDR3 protein: CASSITFGETQYF
V gene: TRBV19
CDR3 length: 13
clone size: NA
D gene: NA
J gene: TRBJ2-5

CDR3 DNA: TGCGCCAGCAGCCTTCGGAGGGCGAACACTGAAGCTTTCTTT
CDR3 protein: CASSLRRANTEAFF
V gene: TRBV4-1
CDR3 length: 14
clone size: NA
D gene: NA
J gene: TRBJ1-1

CDR3 DNA: TGCGCCAGCAGCCCGACAGGGGAGGGCTACACCTTC
CDR3 protein: CASSPTGEGYTF
V gene: TRBV5-1
CDR3 length: 12
clone size: once
D gene: TRBD1
J gene: TRBJ1-2

CDR3 DNA: TGTGCCACCAGCAGGGGACAGGGGGCGAGGGAGACCCAGTACTTC
CDR3 protein: CATSRGQGARETQYF
V gene: TRBV15
CDR3 length: 15
clone size: few
D gene: TRBD1
J gene: TRBJ2-5

CDR3 DNA: TGCGCCAGCAGACCTGCCCTCGCACCAGTAGCGGGACCTATTTCCTACAATGAGCAGTTCTTC
CDR3 protein: CASRPALAPVAGPISYNEQFF
V gene: TRBV10-1
CDR3 length: 21
clone size: NA
D gene: TRBD2
J gene: TRBJ2-1

CDR3 DNA: TGCGCCAGCAGAGCAGGGCCCACTAACTATGGCTACACCTTC
CDR3 protein: CASRAGPTNYGYTF
V gene: TRBV5-1
CDR3 length: 14
clone size: NA
D gene: NA
J gene: TRBJ1-2

CDR3 DNA: TGTGCCAGCAGCTTTGGGCGGGAGCGTCCTACTGGGGCCAACGTCCTGACTTTC
CDR3 protein: CASSFGRERPTGANVLTF
V gene: TRBV5-8
CDR3 length: 18
clone size: NA
D gene: TRBD2
J gene: TRBJ2-6

CDR3 DNA: TGTGCCAGTAGTTTACGGGAGTACAATGAGCAGTTCTTC
CDR3 protein: CASSLREYNEQFF
V gene: TRBV19
CDR3 length: 13
clone size: NA
D gene: NA
J gene: TRBJ2-1

CDR3 DNA: TGCGCCAGCAGCCAAGCGGCAGGGATGTACGAGCAGTACTTC
CDR3 protein: CASSQAAGMYEQYF
V gene: TRBV4-1
CDR3 length: 14
clone size: NA
D gene: NA
J gene: TRBJ2-7

CDR3 DNA: TGTGCCAGTAGTATAGGGGCCTTCTACTCTGGAAACACCATATATTTT
CDR3 protein: CASSIGAFYSGNTIYF
V gene: TRBV19
CDR3 length: 16
clone size: NA
D gene: NA
J gene: TRBJ1-3

CDR3 DNA: TGTGCCAGCAGCCAAGAATACTACTACACCGGGGAGCTGTTTTTT
CDR3 protein: CASSQEYYYTGELFF
V gene: TRBV4-2
CDR3 length: 15
clone size: NA
D gene: NA
J gene: TRBJ2-2

CDR3 DNA: TGTGCCAGCAGCTTGGGGCAGGTTTATGGCTACACCTTC
CDR3 protein: CASSLGQVYGYTF
V gene: TRBV5-6
CDR3 length: 13
clone size: NA
D gene: NA
J gene: TRBJ1-2

CDR3 DNA: TGTGCCAGCAGCAAAATACAGGGGGCACTCTACGAGCAGTACTTC
CDR3 protein: CASSKIQGALYEQYF
V gene: TRBV7-2
CDR3 length: 15
clone size: few
D gene: TRBD1
J gene: TRBJ2-7